One and the same sample provided the 5 T cell receptor beta chains below, sequenced in a study of graft-versus-host responses after intestinal transplantation (dated by TCRdb to the early 2020s). Dithiothreitol, EDTA incubations and collagenase D digestion were used to isolate intraepithelial and lamina propria lymphocytes from graft specimens. The library was produced with the immunoSEQ multiplex PCR assay. In TCRdb, the immuneACCESS table is reduced to in-frame sequences with V and J assigned. These tables do not hold every clone; where another copy was compared, an unresolved V gene accounts for under half, and the others remain unexplained. The sample table contains around 21,000 clones; only one count was recorded for roughly 72% of them. Together, the top ten hold over 8% of the sample. The source material was ileum tissue, sampled approximately 3 weeks after intestinal transplant. These receptors all come from a human patient who received an intestinal transplant, so some T cells may come from the graft donor.

This clone has just a few counts. The rearrangement uses TRBV4-2 and TRBJ2-5; D is unresolved. The DNA end favors TRBJ2-7, so the J call may be wrong. Germline V gives CDR1 LGHNA, CDR2 YNFKEQ. The CDR3 is 14 residues long. The CDR3 DNA is TGTGCCAGCAGCCAAGATTTAGTGATCTACGAGCAGTACTTC. Translating gives CASSQDLVIYEQYF.

This chain links TRBV2 with TRBJ1-1; the D is unclear. The V end was cut by 6 bases, the J end by 0 bases, with 8 bases between. The CDR3 has 13 residues. Germline loops: CDR1 SNHLY, CDR2 FYNNEI. The CDR3 DNA follows: TGTGCCAGCAGATCTGGCTTGAACACTGAAGCTTTCTTT. It codes for CASRSGLNTEAFF.

This clone was counted a few times. The chain couples TRBV10-3 to TRBJ1-3, with 11 bases aligning to TRBD1. V shed 7 bases and J 0 bases; nucleotides not matched to a gene: 5. The CDR3 loop spans 16 amino acids. CDR1 is ENHRY and CDR2 is SYGVKD in the germline V gene. For the CDR3, the DNA is TGTGCCATCACTCCCGGGACAGGGGGCTCTGGAAACACCATATATTTT. As protein: CAITPGTGGSGNTIYF.

By share, this clone ranks as medium-sized. The CDR3 coding sequence is TGTGCCAGCAGCTTCGACAGGGTCTACGAGCAGTACTTC. It encodes CASSFDRVYEQYF. V is TRBV5-4 and J is TRBJ2-7, with TRBD1 identical over 7 bases. V lost 2 bases, J lost 3 bases, and 2 bases stayed unmatched. Germline CDR1 reads SGHNT; CDR2 reads YYREEE (reference sequence). The CDR3 runs to 13 residues.

This clone counts as large. The chain joins TRBV5-1 to TRBJ1-1; D gene ambiguous. The CDR3 has 14 residues. Germline CDR1 is SGHRS and CDR2 is YFSETQ. Trimming took off 2 bases at V and 1 base at J, with 9 bases between the two ends. The chain's CDR3 is CASSLLMANTEAFF. CDR3 in DNA: TGCGCCAGCAGCTTATTGATGGCGAACACTGAAGCTTTCTTT.